The 19 T cell receptor beta chains in this list originate from one sample, sequenced in a study of blood T cells in healthy people across ages. Alongside a J-beta primer mix, a sample-barcoded 5' primer served in a second PCR lasting about 6 to 11 cycles. TCRdb fed the 5' RACE reads into MiXCR, producing one record per CDR3 protein. This sample carries fewer than 900,000 distinct CDR3 sequences, approximately 43% of them seen once, and the ten largest clones take under 25%. Sequencing was carried out using blood. The receptor source for this set is a woman in her fifties or sixties in good health.

This clonotype was found a few times. J is TRBJ2-1 and V is TRBV7-3, with D possibly matching TRBD1 (7 bases). The germline CDR1 and CDR2 sequences are SGHTA and FQGTGA. V gave up 1 base and J gave up 6 bases, with 13 bases separating them. This CDR3 spans 15 amino acids. The CDR3 nucleotides are TGTGCCAGCAGCTTAAGGGCAGGGGGGTTCAATGAGCAGTTCTTC. Amino acids: CASSLRAGGFNEQFF.

The J gene is TRBJ2-7, the V gene TRBV2; the D gene could be TRBD1 or TRBD2 (5 bases each). Germline CDR1 reads SNHLY; CDR2 reads FYNNEI. The CDR3 runs to 14 residues. V lost 4 bases to trimming and J lost 12 bases, with 22 bases between them. As DNA, the CDR3 is TGTGCCAGCAGTGGGCTGCTAGAAGGGGAGACCCTGTACTTC. Amino acids: CASSGLLEGETLYF.

This clonotype was counted only a few times. This chain connects TRBV12-3 or TRBV12-4 to TRBJ1-5; D unclear. The CDR3 loop spans 13 amino acids. V was pared by 1 base and J by 11 bases, with 12 bases between. Written as DNA, the CDR3 is TGTGCCAGCAGTTTAGGTAGCCCCGTTGCCCAGCATTTT. Translated: CASSLGSPVAQHF.

This clonotype has just a few counts. The genes are TRBV7-2 and TRBJ2-1; weak D call: TRBD1 (7 bases). This CDR3 is built from 14 residues. The V and J ends lost 3 bases and 15 bases respectively, with 21 bases between them. Germline V gene data show CDR1 as SGHTA and CDR2 as FQGNSA. The CDR3 protein is CASSFSGQGGSWFF. In nucleotides, the CDR3 is TGTGCCAGCAGCTTTTCCGGCCAGGGGGGCTCGTGGTTCTTC.

About this clonotype: A junction boundary mismatches the germline segment, possibly from a read error. The rearrangement uses TRBV10-3 and TRBJ1-1; D is undetermined. This CDR3 is built from 16 residues. Germline V CDR1 and CDR2: ENHRY, SYGVKD. In nucleotides, the CDR3 is TGTGCCATCAGCCTCACGGGAGACGCGCTGAACGCTGAAGCTTTCTTT. This gives the protein CAISLTGDALNAEAFF.

The rearrangement uses TRBV7-9 and TRBJ2-7; TRBD1 or TRBD2 may be the D gene (5 bases each). Germline CDR1 and CDR2: SEHNR and FQNEAQ (reference sequence). The length of the CDR3 is 13 residues. V lost 2 bases and J 6 bases, leaving 11 bases between the germline ends. CDR3 in DNA: TGTGCCAGCAGCTTATTGCAGGGAGCCGAGCAGTACTTC. Translated, it gives CASSLLQGAEQYF.

The chain joins TRBV18 to TRBJ1-5; TRBD1 might be the D (5 bases). The CDR3 is 14 residues long. Germline V gene data show CDR1 as KGHSH and CDR2 as LQKENI. The V end lost 6 bases, the J end lost 6 bases, and 15 bases lay between the germline ends. The CDR3 region is CASSPGEDFQPQHF. The CDR3, as DNA: TGTGCCAGCTCGCCGGGGGAGGATTTTCAGCCCCAGCATTTT.

This clonotype was detected only a few times. V is TRBV20-1 and J is TRBJ2-6, with 7 bases identical to TRBD2. Germline-derived CDR1 and CDR2 are DFQATT and SNEGSKA (reference sequence). V was pared by 7 bases and J by 4 bases, with 13 bases of the junction left unmatched. The CDR3 totals 16 residues. DNA of the CDR3: TGCAGTGGTCCGACTGCGGGGGTCAGGGGGGCCAACGTCCTGACTTTC. It codes for CSGPTAGVRGANVLTF.

This clonotype was observed at least ten times. The CDR3 DNA sequence: TGTGCCAGCAGCCAAGGTAGCGGGAGTTCCTACAATGAGCAGTTCTTC. Its translation is CASSQGSGSSYNEQFF. The rearrangement joins TRBV4-2 to TRBJ2-1; the match to TRBD2 covers 9 bases. Trimming cost V 1 base and J 1 base; bases outside gene matches: 2. CDR1 and CDR2 (germline): LGHNA, YNFKEQ. CDR3 size: 16 residues.

This clonotype was seen many times. For the CDR3, the DNA is TGTGCCATCAGTGAGTTACTAGCGGGGGTGATGGAGCAGTTCTTC. This sequence encodes CAISELLAGVMEQFF. J is TRBJ2-1 and V is TRBV10-3, with TRBD2 matching over 11 bases. This CDR3 comprises 15 residues. Germline CDR1 reads ENHRY; CDR2 reads SYGVKD. The J segment lost 10 bases and the V segment lost 1 base, leaving 6 bases of the junction unmatched.

This chain joins TRBV5-1 and TRBJ2-1; 7 nucleotides match TRBD2. Germline V gene lookup returns CDR1 SGHRS and CDR2 YFSETQ. The CDR3 contains 14 residues. J was trimmed by 7 bases and V by 9 bases; bases with no gene match: 13. The CDR3 sequence is CAISVSGDSNEQFF. The CDR3 region has the DNA TGCGCCATATCCGTAAGCGGGGATTCGAATGAGCAGTTCTTC.

This clonotype was recorded a few times. This rearrangement joins TRBV5-6 to TRBJ2-6; D is ambiguous. Germline V gene data show CDR1 as SGHDT and CDR2 as YYEEEE. Trimming left V 4 bases short and J 0 bases short, with 11 bases between. The CDR3 has 16 amino acids. CDR3 DNA: TGTGCCAGCAGCCCGGGCCGGTTCTCTGGGGCCAACGTCCTGACTTTC. Its translation is CASSPGRFSGANVLTF.

This rearrangement joins TRBV6-5 to TRBJ1-6; D remains unclear. V shed 5 bases and J shed 10 bases, with 15 bases lying between them. The CDR3 covers 14 residues. The germline gives CDR1 MNHEY, CDR2 SVGAGI. CDR3 sequence (DNA): TGTGCCAGCAGTAGACCTATCGCGGACTCACCCCTCCACTTT. Translating it yields CASSRPIADSPLHF.

V gene TRBV28 combines with J gene TRBJ1-1, with D possibly TRBD1 on 5 matching bases. Per the germline V gene, CDR1 is MDHEN and CDR2 is SYDVKM. V shed 1 base and J shed 0 bases, with 12 bases lying between them. The CDR3 is made up of 16 amino acids. The DNA of the CDR3 is TGTGCCAGCAGTTTATTTCAGGCCAGGGTGAACACTGAAGCTTTCTTT. This encodes CASSLFQARVNTEAFF.

This clonotype came up a few times. This rearrangement joins TRBV11-3 to TRBJ2-1; possible D gene TRBD2, 5 bases. The germline V gene has CDR1 SGHNT and CDR2 YENEEA. With 0 bases removed from V and 5 bases from J, the gap between germline ends came to 8 bases. The CDR3 runs 14 residues. This CDR3 reads CASSLDWENNEQFF. The CDR3 coding sequence is TGTGCCAGCAGCTTAGATTGGGAGAACAATGAGCAGTTCTTC.

The V and J genes are TRBV20-1 and TRBJ1-1, with 9 positions matching TRBD1. Trimming took 5 bases from V and 4 from J; bases not matched to a gene: 8. Germline CDR1 is DFQATT and CDR2 is SNEGSKA (reference sequence). This CDR3 is 14 amino acids long. CDR3 region: CSAGSQGAGTEAFF. The CDR3, as DNA: TGCAGTGCTGGTTCACAGGGGGCCGGCACTGAAGCTTTCTTT.

There are a few counts of this clonotype. The chain employs TRBV9 and TRBJ2-1; 9 nucleotides agree with TRBD2. The V segment lost 0 bases and the J segment 0 bases; nucleotides outside the gene matches: 7. Germline V lookup: CDR1 SGDLS, CDR2 YYNGEE. The CDR3 runs 18 residues. This CDR3 is CASSVGFQRGVSYNEQFF. The CDR3 region has the DNA TGTGCCAGCAGCGTAGGGTTCCAGCGGGGGGTCTCCTACAATGAGCAGTTCTTC.

The chain couples TRBV20-1 to TRBJ2-7; tentatively, D is TRBD1 or TRBD2 (7 bases each). Trimming left V 6 bases short and J 6 bases short, with 21 bases between. Germline V gene data show CDR1 as DFQATT and CDR2 as SNEGSKA (reference sequence). The CDR3 loop spans 14 amino acids. CDR3 loop: CSAQGGDPPLEQYF. Written as DNA, the CDR3 is TGCAGTGCCCAGGGGGGGGACCCACCCCTCGAGCAGTACTTC.

This chain connects TRBV20-1 to TRBJ2-3; 11 nucleotides line up with TRBD2. The CDR3 extends over 15 amino acids. V was clipped by 7 bases and J by 3 bases; unmatched bases: 9. Germline V gene data show CDR1 as DFQATT and CDR2 as SNEGSKA (reference sequence). This CDR3 is CSVRNSGGATDTQYF. The CDR3 region has the DNA TGCAGTGTCCGGAATAGCGGGGGGGCAACAGATACGCAGTATTTT.